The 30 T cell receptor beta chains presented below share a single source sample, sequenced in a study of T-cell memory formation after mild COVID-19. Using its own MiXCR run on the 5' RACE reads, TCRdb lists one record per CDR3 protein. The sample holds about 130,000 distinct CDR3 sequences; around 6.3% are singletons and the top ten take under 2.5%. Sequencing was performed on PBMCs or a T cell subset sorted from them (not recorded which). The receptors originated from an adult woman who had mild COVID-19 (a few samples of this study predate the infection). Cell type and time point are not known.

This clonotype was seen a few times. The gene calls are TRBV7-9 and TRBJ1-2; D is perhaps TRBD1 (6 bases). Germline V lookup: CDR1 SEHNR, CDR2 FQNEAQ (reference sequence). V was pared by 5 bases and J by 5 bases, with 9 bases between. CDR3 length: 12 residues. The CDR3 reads CASSEGDYGYTF. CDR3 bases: TGTGCCAGCAGCGAGGGGGATTATGGCTACACCTTC.

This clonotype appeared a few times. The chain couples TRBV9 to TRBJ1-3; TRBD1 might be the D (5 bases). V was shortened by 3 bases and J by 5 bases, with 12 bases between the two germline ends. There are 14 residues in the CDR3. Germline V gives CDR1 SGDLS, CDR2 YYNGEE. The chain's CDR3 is CASSAVDTRNTIYF. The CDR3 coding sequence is TGTGCCAGCAGCGCTGTGGACACCAGAAACACCATATATTTT. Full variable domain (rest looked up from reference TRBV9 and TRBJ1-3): DSGVTQTPKHLITATGQRVTLRCSPRSGDLSVYWYQQSLDQGLQFLIQYYNGEERAKGNILERFSAQQFPDLHSELNLSSLELGDSALYFCASSAVDTRNTIYFGEGSWLTVV.

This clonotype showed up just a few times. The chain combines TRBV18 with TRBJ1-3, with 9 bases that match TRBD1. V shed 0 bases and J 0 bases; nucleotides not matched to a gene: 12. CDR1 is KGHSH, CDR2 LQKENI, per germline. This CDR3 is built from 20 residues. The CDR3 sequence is CASSPPSTLTGGSSGNTIYF. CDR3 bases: TGTGCCAGCTCACCACCGTCTACCCTTACAGGGGGCAGCTCTGGAAACACCATATATTTT.

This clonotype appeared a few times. DNA for the CDR3: TGTGCCAGCAGCTTAGTTACAGTGAACACTGAAGCTTTCTTT. Translation: CASSLVTVNTEAFF. This chain joins TRBV7-9 and TRBJ1-1; D is undetermined. V was clipped by 1 base and J by 0 bases, with 6 bases between them. Germline lookup yields CDR1 SEHNR and CDR2 FQNEAQ (reference sequence). The CDR3 totals 14 residues.

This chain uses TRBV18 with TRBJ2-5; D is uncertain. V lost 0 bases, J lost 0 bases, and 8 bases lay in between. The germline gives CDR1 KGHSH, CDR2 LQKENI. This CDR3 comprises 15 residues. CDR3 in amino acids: CASSPPQSYQETQYF. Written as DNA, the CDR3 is TGTGCCAGCTCACCACCTCAGTCGTACCAAGAGACCCAGTACTTC. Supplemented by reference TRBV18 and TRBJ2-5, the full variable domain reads NAGVMQNPRHLVRRRGQEARLRCSPMKGHSHVYWYRQLPEEGLKFMVYLQKENIIDESGMPKERFSAEFPKEGPSILRIQQVVRGDSAAYFCASSPPQSYQETQYFGPGTRLLVL.

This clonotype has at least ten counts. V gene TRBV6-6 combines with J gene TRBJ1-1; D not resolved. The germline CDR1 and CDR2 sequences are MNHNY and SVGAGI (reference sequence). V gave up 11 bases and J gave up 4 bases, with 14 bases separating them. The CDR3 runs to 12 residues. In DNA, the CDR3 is TGTGCCTGCGGTCGGCGGGCCACTGAAGCTTTCTTT. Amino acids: CACGRRATEAFF.

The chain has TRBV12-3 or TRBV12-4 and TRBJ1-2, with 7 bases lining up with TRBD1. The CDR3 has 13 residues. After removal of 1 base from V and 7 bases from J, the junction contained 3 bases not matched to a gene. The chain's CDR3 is CASSLGSGGGYTF. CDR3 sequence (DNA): TGTGCCAGCAGTTTAGGATCAGGGGGTGGCTACACCTTC.

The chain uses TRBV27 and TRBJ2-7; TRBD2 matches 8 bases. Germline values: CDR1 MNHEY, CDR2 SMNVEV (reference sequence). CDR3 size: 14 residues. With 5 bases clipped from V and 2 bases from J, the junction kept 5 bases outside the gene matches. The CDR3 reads CASSRGTRPYEQYF. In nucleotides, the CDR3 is TGTGCCAGCAGTCGCGGGACTAGACCCTACGAGCAGTACTTC.

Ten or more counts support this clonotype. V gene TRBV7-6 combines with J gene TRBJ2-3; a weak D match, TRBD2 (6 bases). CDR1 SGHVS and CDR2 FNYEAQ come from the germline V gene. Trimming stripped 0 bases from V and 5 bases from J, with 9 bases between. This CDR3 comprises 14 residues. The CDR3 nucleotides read TGTGCCAGCAGCTTAGCAGGGCGGGAAGATACGCAGTATTTT. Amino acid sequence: CASSLAGREDTQYF.

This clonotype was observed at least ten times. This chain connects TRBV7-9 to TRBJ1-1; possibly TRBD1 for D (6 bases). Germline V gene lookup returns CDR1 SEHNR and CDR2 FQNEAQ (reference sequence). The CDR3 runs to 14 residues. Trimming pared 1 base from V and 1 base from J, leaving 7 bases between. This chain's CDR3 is CASSLGTANTEAFF. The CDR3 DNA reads TGTGCCAGCAGCTTAGGGACAGCGAACACTGAAGCTTTCTTT.

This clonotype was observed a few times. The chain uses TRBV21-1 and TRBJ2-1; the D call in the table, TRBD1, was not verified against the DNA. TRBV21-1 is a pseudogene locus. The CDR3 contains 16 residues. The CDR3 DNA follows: TGTGCCAGCAGCAAAACATTATTCGCACTCCTTGGTGTCCGGTTCTTC. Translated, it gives CASSKTLFALLGVRFF.

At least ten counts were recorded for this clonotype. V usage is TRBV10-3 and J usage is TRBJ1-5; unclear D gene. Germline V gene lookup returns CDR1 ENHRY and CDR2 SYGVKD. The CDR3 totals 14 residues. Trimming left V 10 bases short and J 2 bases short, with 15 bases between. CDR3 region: CATKATLGNQPQHF. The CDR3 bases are TGTGCCACAAAGGCGACCTTGGGCAATCAGCCCCAGCATTTT.

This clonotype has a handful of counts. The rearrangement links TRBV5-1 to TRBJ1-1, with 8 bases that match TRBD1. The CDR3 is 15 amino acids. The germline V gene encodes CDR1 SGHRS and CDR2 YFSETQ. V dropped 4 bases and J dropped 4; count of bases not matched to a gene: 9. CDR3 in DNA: TGCGCCAGCAGCCCCGGACAGGGAAGGGTCACTGAAGCTTTCTTT. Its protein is CASSPGQGRVTEAFF.

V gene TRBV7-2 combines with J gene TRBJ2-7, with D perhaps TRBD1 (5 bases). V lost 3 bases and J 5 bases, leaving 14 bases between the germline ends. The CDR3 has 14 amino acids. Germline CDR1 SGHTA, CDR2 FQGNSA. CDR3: CASSFRNGANEQYF. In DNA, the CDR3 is TGTGCCAGCAGCTTCAGGAATGGGGCCAACGAGCAGTACTTC.

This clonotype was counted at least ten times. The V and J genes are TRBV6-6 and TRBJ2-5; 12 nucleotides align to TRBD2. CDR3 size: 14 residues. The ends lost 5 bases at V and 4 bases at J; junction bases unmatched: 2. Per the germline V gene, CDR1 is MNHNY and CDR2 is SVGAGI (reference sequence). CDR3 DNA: TGTGCCAGCAGTCCTAGCGGGGGGGCAGAGACCCAGTACTTC. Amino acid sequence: CASSPSGGAETQYF.

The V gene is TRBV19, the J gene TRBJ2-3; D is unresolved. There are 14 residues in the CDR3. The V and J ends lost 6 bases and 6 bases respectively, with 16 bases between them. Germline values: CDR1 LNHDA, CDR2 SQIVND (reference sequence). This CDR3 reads CASSPAVPTDTQYF. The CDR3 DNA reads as TGTGCCAGTAGCCCCGCCGTACCTACGGATACGCAGTATTTT.

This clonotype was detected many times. The CDR3, as DNA: TGTGCCAGCAGCTTCCCTTCAGAGGAAGGCTACACCTTC. The encoded protein is CASSFPSEEGYTF. The V call is TRBV5-4, the J call TRBJ1-2; D remains unclear. V was cut by 2 bases and J by 8 bases, with 13 bases left in between. The V gene's germline CDR1 is SGHNT and CDR2 YYREEE (reference sequence). This CDR3 is built from 13 residues.

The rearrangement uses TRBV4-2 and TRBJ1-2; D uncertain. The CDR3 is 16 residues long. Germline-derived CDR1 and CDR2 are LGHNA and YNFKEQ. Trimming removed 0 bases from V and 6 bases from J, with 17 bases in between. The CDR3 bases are TGTGCCAGCAGCCAAGATGAGCAGAGGCATAGGGATGGCTACACCTTC. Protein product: CASSQDEQRHRDGYTF.

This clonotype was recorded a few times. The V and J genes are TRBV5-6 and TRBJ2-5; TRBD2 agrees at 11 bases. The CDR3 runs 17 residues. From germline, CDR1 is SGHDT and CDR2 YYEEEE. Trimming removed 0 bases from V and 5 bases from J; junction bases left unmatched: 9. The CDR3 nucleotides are TGTGCCAGCAGCTTGGGGGGACTAGCGGCCCAGGGGGAGACCCAGTACTTC. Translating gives CASSLGGLAAQGETQYF.

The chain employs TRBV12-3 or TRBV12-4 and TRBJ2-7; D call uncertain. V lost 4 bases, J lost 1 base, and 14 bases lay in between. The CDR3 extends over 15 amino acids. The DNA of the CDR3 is TGTGCCAGCAGTTGGAAGAGCGCAGGTTCCTACGAGCAGTACTTC. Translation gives CASSWKSAGSYEQYF.

CDR3 nucleotides: TGCAGTGCTCCCCCCAACAGTAATTCACCCCTCCACTTT. It specifies CSAPPNSNSPLHF. This chain uses TRBV20-1 with TRBJ1-6; D uncertain. V was clipped by 5 bases and J by 6 bases, with 11 bases between them. Germline V gene data show CDR1 as DFQATT and CDR2 as SNEGSKA (reference sequence). CDR3 size: 13 residues.

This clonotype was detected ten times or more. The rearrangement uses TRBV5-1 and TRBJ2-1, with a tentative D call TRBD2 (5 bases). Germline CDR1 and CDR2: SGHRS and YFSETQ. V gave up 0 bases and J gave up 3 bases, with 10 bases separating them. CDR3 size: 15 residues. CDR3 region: CASSLEFTSYNEQFF. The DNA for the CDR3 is TGCGCCAGCAGCTTGGAGTTTACTAGCTACAATGAGCAGTTCTTC.

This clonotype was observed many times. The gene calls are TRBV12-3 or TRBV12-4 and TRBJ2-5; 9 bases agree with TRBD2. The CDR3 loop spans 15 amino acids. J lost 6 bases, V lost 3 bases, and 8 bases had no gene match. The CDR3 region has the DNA TGTGCCAGCAGTTTCCAAGCGGGGGGCCCCCAGACCCAGTACTTC. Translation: CASSFQAGGPQTQYF.

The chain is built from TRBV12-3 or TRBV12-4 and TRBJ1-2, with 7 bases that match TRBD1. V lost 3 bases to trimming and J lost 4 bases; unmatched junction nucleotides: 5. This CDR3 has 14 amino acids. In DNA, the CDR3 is TGTGCCAGCAGTTTCAAAGGGGGCGGCTATGGCTACACCTTC. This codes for CASSFKGGGYGYTF.

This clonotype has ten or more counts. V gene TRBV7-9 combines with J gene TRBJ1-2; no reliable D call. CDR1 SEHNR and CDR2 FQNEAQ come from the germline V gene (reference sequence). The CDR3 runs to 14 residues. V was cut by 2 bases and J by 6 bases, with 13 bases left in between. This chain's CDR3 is CASSLLDERDGYTF. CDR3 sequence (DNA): TGTGCCAGCAGCTTATTGGATGAACGGGATGGCTACACCTTC.

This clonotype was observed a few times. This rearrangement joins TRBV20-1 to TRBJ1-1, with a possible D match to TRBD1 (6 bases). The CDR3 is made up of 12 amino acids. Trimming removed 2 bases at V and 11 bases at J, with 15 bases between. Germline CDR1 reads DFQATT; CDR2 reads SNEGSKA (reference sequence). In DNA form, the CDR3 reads TGCAGTGCTAGAAGGGGTAATACAGGGGCTTTCTTT. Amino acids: CSARRGNTGAFF.

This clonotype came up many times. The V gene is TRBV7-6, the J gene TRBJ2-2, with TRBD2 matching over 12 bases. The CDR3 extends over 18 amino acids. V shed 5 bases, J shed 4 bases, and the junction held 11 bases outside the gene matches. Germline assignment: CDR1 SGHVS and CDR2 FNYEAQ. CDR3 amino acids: CASSERGLAGRATGELFF. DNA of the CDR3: TGTGCCAGCAGCGAACGAGGACTAGCGGGGAGGGCCACCGGGGAGCTGTTTTTT.

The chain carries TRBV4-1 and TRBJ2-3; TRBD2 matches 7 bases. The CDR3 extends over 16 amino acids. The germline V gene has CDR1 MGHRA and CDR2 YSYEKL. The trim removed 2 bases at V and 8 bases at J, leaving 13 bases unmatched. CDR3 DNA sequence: TGCGCCAGCAGCCAAACTTTGGCGGGGGATATAGGTACGCAGTATTTT. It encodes CASSQTLAGDIGTQYF.

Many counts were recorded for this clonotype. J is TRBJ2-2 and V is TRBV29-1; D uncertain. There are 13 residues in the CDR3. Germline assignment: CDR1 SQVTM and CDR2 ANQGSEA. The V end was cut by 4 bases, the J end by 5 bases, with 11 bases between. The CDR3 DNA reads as TGCAGCGTTGTCGGACGCCTGACCGGGGAGCTGTTTTTT. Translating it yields CSVVGRLTGELFF.

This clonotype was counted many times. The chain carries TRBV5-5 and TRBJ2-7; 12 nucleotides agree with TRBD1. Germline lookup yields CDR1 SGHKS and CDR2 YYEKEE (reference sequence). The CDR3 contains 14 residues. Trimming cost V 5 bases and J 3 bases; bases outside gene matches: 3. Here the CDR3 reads CASSRDRGLYEQYF. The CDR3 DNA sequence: TGTGCCAGCAGTCGGGACAGGGGGCTCTACGAGCAGTACTTC.